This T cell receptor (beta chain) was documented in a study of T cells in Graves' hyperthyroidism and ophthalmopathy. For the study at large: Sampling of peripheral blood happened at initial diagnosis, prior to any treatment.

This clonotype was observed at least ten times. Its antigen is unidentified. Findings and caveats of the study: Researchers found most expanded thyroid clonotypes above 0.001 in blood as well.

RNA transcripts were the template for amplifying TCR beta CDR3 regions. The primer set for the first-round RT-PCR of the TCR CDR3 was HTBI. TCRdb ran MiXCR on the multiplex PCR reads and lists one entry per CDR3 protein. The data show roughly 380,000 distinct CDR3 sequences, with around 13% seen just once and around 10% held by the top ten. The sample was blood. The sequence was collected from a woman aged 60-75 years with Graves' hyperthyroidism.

This CDR3 is CASSLFGGSSYEQYF. The CDR3, as DNA: TGTGCCAGCAGTTTATTTGGCGGGAGCTCCTACGAGCAGTACTTC. This sequence joins TRBV12-3 or TRBV12-4 and TRBJ2-7; TRBD2 aligns across 7 bases. The CDR3 spans 15 residues. Losses at the gene ends were 2 bases for V and 0 bases for J; bases not matched to a gene: 4.